This paragraph reports one TCR beta chain. Its antigen is currently unknown. Heparinised blood was drawn once per donor, averaging roughly 120 mL. Sequencing targeted expressed TCRB transcripts, as all isolated RNA had been reverse transcribed. Assay used: immunoSEQ multiplex PCR; TCRdb lists only in-frame clones, some missing. This sample has some 370,000 clones, with over 8.5% found just once. These data belong to a study of beta chain features in type 1 diabetes. Study-wide points: TCRB CDR3 length was moderately but significantly reduced in all four CD4+ subsets of Type 1 diabetes patients. Relative to healthy donors, patients appeared to have naive, central memory and Treg TCRB repertoires that were more similar. For type 1 diabetes patients, VDJ junctions showed fewer insertions and more deletions. Whether TCRB rearrangement is influenced by HLA type went unresolved here.

The V end lost 4 bases, the J end lost 5 bases, and 18 bases lay between the germline ends. The germline V gene encodes CDR1 SGHDN and CDR2 FVKESK. The CDR3 covers 15 residues. This TCR was sampled from a man aged 25-45 years with type 1 diabetes. V and J are TRBV14 and TRBJ2-7; D not resolved. Sequencing input: central memory CD4+ T cells from blood. CDR3 DNA sequence: TGTGCCAGCAGCCGTCTTGGGGTTCGCTCGGACGAGCAGTACTTC. Amino acids: CASSRLGVRSDEQYF.